This TCR beta chain was captured in a study of T cell responses to AZD1222 COVID-19 vaccine. Overall study context: Second-dose groups at about 4 or about 12 weeks were pooled.

Of note for this clone: Antigen specificity is unknown.

V shed 5 bases and J 9 bases; nucleotides not matched to a gene: 5. This CDR3 has 14 amino acids. Per germline, CDR1 LGHNA and CDR2 YSLEER. TCRdb's copy holds only in-frame clones and misses some; the assay was immunoSEQ multiplex PCR. The sample lists 100,000 to 150,000 clones; around 87% were seen once. Study conclusions and caveats: Vaccine-related CD4 TCRs covered spike, predominating at 160-218 and 743-854. Most donors were white British and more were female, and clonal diversity was possibly underestimated.

The sequence came from an adult in good health. V gene TRBV4-3 combines with J gene TRBJ1-6; 9 nucleotides line up with TRBD1. The specimen comprised peripheral blood, sampled on day 0 of AZD1222 vaccination. CDR3 nucleotides: TGCGCCAGCAGCACCCGGGACAGGGCTTCACCCCTCCACTTT. It codes for CASSTRDRASPLHF.